A single sample is the source of the 27 T cell receptor beta chains below, sequenced in a study of T cells in Graves' hyperthyroidism and ophthalmopathy. TCR beta CDR3 sequences were amplified from RNA transcripts. RT-PCR in the first round (using the HTBI primer set) targeted the TCR CDR3. Each CDR3 protein gets one entry after TCRdb re-called the multiplex PCR reads with MiXCR. Found here are 93,000 or so distinct CDR3 sequences, roughly 50% of them singletons; the top ten hold roughly 24%. The specimen sequenced was blood. The origin of the receptors is a man aged 40-49 years with Graves' hyperthyroidism.

The CDR3 sequence is CASSLGTGGINEQYF. The CDR3 coding sequence is TGTGCCAGCAGCTTGGGGACAGGGGGCATCAACGAGCAGTACTTC. V gene TRBV7-9 combines with J gene TRBJ2-7, with 12 bases identical to TRBD1. Germline CDR1 is SEHNR and CDR2 is FQNEAQ (reference sequence). The CDR3 is 15 residues long. After removal of 3 bases from V and 5 bases from J, the junction contained 5 bases not matched to a gene.

The V gene is TRBV9, the J gene TRBJ2-5; D call uncertain. The V and J ends lost 4 bases and 12 bases respectively, with 19 bases between them. This CDR3 comprises 13 residues. Germline V lookup: CDR1 SGDLS, CDR2 YYNGEE. In DNA form, the CDR3 reads TGTGCCAGCAGCCCCGGTCATAGTGGGGTAGAGTACTTC. Translation: CASSPGHSGVEYF.

This clonotype was picked up many times. The J gene is TRBJ2-2, the V gene TRBV11-2; TRBD2 agrees at 8 bases. Trimming took 5 bases from V and 3 from J; bases not matched to a gene: 8. Germline CDR1 is SGHAT and CDR2 is FQNNGV. The CDR3 is 16 amino acids. CDR3 protein: CASSPSISGDTGELFF. CDR3 bases: TGTGCCAGCAGCCCTAGTATTAGCGGGGACACCGGGGAGCTGTTTTTT.

A word on this clonotype: The final CDR3 position lacks the conserved phenylalanine or tryptophan, pointing to a likely read error. The rearrangement links TRBV6-6 to TRBJ1-1; D is uncertain. The germline V gene encodes CDR1 MNHNY and CDR2 SVGAGI (reference sequence). CDR3 length: 12 amino acids. The CDR3 is CASSYVNTEAFS. The DNA for the CDR3 is TGTGCCAGCAGTTACGTCAACACGGAAGCTTTCTCT.

The chain recombines TRBV10-3 with TRBJ2-2; D is ambiguous. This CDR3 has 14 residues. With 8 bases removed from V and 0 bases from J, the gap between germline ends came to 10 bases. CDR1 and CDR2 from the germline V gene are ENHRY and SYGVKD. CDR3 region: CAIGAGANTGELFF. In DNA, the CDR3 is TGTGCCATCGGTGCTGGGGCGAACACCGGGGAGCTGTTTTTT.

This clonotype was recorded at least ten times. J is TRBJ2-5 and V is TRBV7-9; D unclear. V lost 1 base to trimming and J lost 4 bases, with 10 bases between them. The length of the CDR3 is 14 residues. Germline CDR1 and CDR2: SEHNR and FQNEAQ (reference sequence). This CDR3 is CASSLGAGPETQYF. CDR3 in DNA: TGTGCCAGCAGCTTAGGGGCAGGACCAGAGACCCAGTACTTC.

This clonotype was seen a few times. CDR3 sequence: CASSSGEFFYGYTF. CDR3 sequence (DNA): TGTGCCAGCAGTTCAGGAGAGTTCTTTTATGGCTACACCTTC. J is TRBJ1-2 and V is TRBV6-1; D ambiguous. Germline assignment: CDR1 MNHNS and CDR2 SASEGT. The CDR3 runs 14 residues. Trimming pared 5 bases from V and 5 bases from J, leaving 15 bases between.

This chain connects TRBV28 to TRBJ1-6; a weak D match, TRBD1 (6 bases). V was shortened by 2 bases and J by 10 bases, with 15 bases between the two germline ends. Germline V gives CDR1 MDHEN, CDR2 SYDVKM. The length of the CDR3 is 15 residues. The CDR3: CASSLGQLGGSPLHF. For the CDR3, the DNA is TGTGCCAGCAGTTTAGGACAGCTAGGAGGGTCACCCCTCCACTTT.

The chain couples TRBV10-3 to TRBJ1-1; a weak D match, TRBD1 (6 bases). Germline CDR1 ENHRY, CDR2 SYGVKD. This CDR3 has 12 amino acids. Trimming left V 5 bases short and J 4 bases short, with 8 bases between. CDR3 protein: CAISTGSTEAFF. DNA for the CDR3: TGTGCCATCAGTACAGGGAGCACTGAAGCTTTCTTT.

The chain joins TRBV9 to TRBJ1-1, with 9 nucleotides matching TRBD1. CDR1 and CDR2 from the germline V gene are SGDLS and YYNGEE. This CDR3 comprises 16 residues. Trimming cost V 3 bases and J 0 bases; bases outside gene matches: 6. The CDR3 sequence is CASSATGGILNTEAFF. Here the CDR3 DNA reads TGTGCCAGCAGCGCGACAGGGGGGATATTGAACACTGAAGCTTTCTTT.

V usage is TRBV7-2 and J usage is TRBJ1-4, with 12 bases matching TRBD1. This CDR3 is 15 amino acids long. Germline values: CDR1 SGHTA, CDR2 FQGNSA. Unmatched junction bases numbered 6, after V lost 5 bases and J lost 8 bases. The CDR3: CASSRSGTGGEKLFF. The CDR3, as DNA: TGTGCCAGCAGCCGAAGCGGGACAGGGGGCGAAAAACTGTTTTTT.

The rearrangement joins TRBV20-1 to TRBJ2-7, with 9 positions matching TRBD1. Germline CDR1 reads DFQATT; CDR2 reads SNEGSKA (reference sequence). J was trimmed by 4 bases and V by 6 bases; bases with no gene match: 10. The length of the CDR3 is 14 residues. CDR3 residues: CSARPGQGWYEQYF. As DNA, the CDR3 is TGCAGTGCGAGACCGGGACAGGGATGGTACGAGCAGTACTTC.

This clonotype was seen at least ten times. The chain recombines TRBV3-1 with TRBJ1-1; D gene ambiguous. Trimming took 4 bases from V and 2 from J, leaving 11 bases between them. CDR1 LGHDT and CDR2 YNNKEL come from the germline V gene (reference sequence). There are 14 residues in the CDR3. The CDR3 protein is CASSPRGSNTEAFF. CDR3 DNA: TGTGCCAGCAGCCCGCGTGGGTCTAACACTGAAGCTTTCTTT.

This clonotype was counted many times. The rearrangement joins TRBV5-6 to TRBJ2-7; possible D gene TRBD1, 6 bases. V dropped 0 bases and J dropped 0 bases, with 10 bases sitting between them. This CDR3 has 15 amino acids. The V gene's germline CDR1 is SGHDT and CDR2 YYEEEE. Written as DNA, the CDR3 is TGTGCCAGCAGCTTGGGAGGGGGTGCCTCCTACGAGCAGTACTTC. Translated: CASSLGGGASYEQYF.

This clonotype was seen ten or more times. The chain links TRBV7-6 to TRBJ2-1; no firm D call. Trimming cost V 1 base and J 10 bases, with 8 bases left between them. CDR3 length: 12 residues. CDR1 and CDR2 (germline): SGHVS, FNYEAQ. CDR3 residues: CASSLGPTEQFF. CDR3 bases: TGTGCCAGCAGCTTAGGCCCGACGGAGCAGTTCTTC.

The sample holds many counts of this clonotype. V is TRBV2 and J is TRBJ2-3; TRBD2 aligns across 7 bases. Germline V gene sequence: CDR1 SNHLY, CDR2 FYNNEI. This CDR3 spans 16 amino acids. The J segment lost 6 bases and the V segment lost 7 bases, leaving 16 bases of the junction unmatched. As DNA, the CDR3 is TGTGCCAGCAACTCTCCCCCGGGACTAAACGTGGATACGCAGTATTTT. Translating gives CASNSPPGLNVDTQYF.

This clonotype was recorded at least ten times. This chain uses TRBV7-9 with TRBJ1-2; 10 bases are a match to TRBD1. This CDR3 comprises 16 residues. V shed 1 base and J 6 bases; nucleotides not matched to a gene: 8. From germline, CDR1 is SEHNR and CDR2 FQNEAQ (reference sequence). This CDR3 reads CASSLDYDRGPHGYTF. The CDR3 coding sequence is TGTGCCAGCAGCTTAGATTATGACAGGGGGCCACATGGCTACACCTTC.

The chain joins TRBV2 to TRBJ2-1; a weak D match, TRBD1 (6 bases). Germline loops: CDR1 SNHLY, CDR2 FYNNEI. CDR3 size: 10 residues. The V end was cut by 6 bases, the J end by 14 bases, with 11 bases between. The CDR3 is CASSVGQKFF. The CDR3 nucleotides read TGTGCCAGCAGCGTAGGACAGAAGTTCTTC.

This sequence joins TRBV20-1 and TRBJ1-5; TRBD1 is a possible D gene (6 bases). CDR3 length: 15 residues. V shed 3 bases and J shed 14 bases, with 26 bases lying between them. Germline V lookup: CDR1 DFQATT, CDR2 SNEGSKA (reference sequence). In nucleotides, the CDR3 is TGCAGTGCTAGGTGGAGGGGGGGCCCGGCAATCTACGAGCATTTT. Its protein is CSARWRGGPAIYEHF.

V usage is TRBV6-5 and J usage is TRBJ1-2; 12 positions match TRBD1. The CDR3 totals 15 residues. V was clipped by 4 bases and J by 4 bases; unmatched bases: 4. Germline CDR1 and CDR2: MNHEY and SVGAGI. The CDR3, as DNA: TGTGCCAGCAGTTCGGGGACAGGGGGCTTCTATGGCTACACCTTC. Translating gives CASSSGTGGFYGYTF.

The rearrangement joins TRBV3-1 to TRBJ2-7; 11 nucleotides agree with TRBD2. The CDR3 spans 15 residues. Germline-derived CDR1 and CDR2 are LGHDT and YNNKEL (reference sequence). With 0 bases clipped from V and 7 bases from J, the junction kept 5 bases outside the gene matches. The CDR3 sequence: CASSQDPSGGLEQYF. CDR3 sequence (DNA): TGTGCCAGCAGCCAAGATCCTAGCGGGGGGCTTGAGCAGTACTTC.

The V and J genes are TRBV20-1 and TRBJ1-3; D possibly corresponds to TRBD1 (5 bases). This CDR3 has 14 amino acids. Trimming took off 5 bases at V and 4 bases at J, with 15 bases between the two ends. The germline CDR1 and CDR2 sequences are DFQATT and SNEGSKA (reference sequence). The CDR3 here is CSAVRGTYGNTIYF. Here the CDR3 DNA reads TGCAGTGCTGTGCGGGGGACTTACGGAAACACCATATATTTT.

This clonotype came up a few times. In DNA, the CDR3 is TGTGCCAGCAGTCCGACAGGCTGGGGAGAGACCCAGTACTTC. Translating it yields CASSPTGWGETQYF. This rearrangement joins TRBV27 to TRBJ2-5; maybe TRBD1 (6 bases). Germline V gene sequence: CDR1 MNHEY, CDR2 SMNVEV (reference sequence). Trimming cost V 5 bases and J 4 bases, with 14 bases left between them. The CDR3 is 14 amino acids.

This clonotype was observed at least ten times. This chain links TRBV5-6 with TRBJ1-4, with TRBD1 identical over 9 bases. The CDR3 contains 15 residues. Losses at the gene ends were 4 bases for V and 8 bases for J; bases not matched to a gene: 9. Germline CDR1 reads SGHDT; CDR2 reads YYEEEE. Written as DNA, the CDR3 is TGTGCCAGCAGCGTTGTGGGGACAGGGAAGGAAAAACTGTTTTTT. Its protein product is CASSVVGTGKEKLFF.

The chain carries TRBV7-6 and TRBJ1-5; the D is unclear. The CDR3 totals 13 residues. The germline V and J ends were trimmed by 1 base and 11 bases, with 12 bases remaining between them. Germline loops: CDR1 SGHVS, CDR2 FNYEAQ. CDR3 in amino acids: CASSLGAAETQHF. The CDR3 region has the DNA TGTGCCAGCAGCTTAGGAGCTGCGGAGACCCAGCATTTT.

This chain joins TRBV6-1 and TRBJ2-2, with unresolved D. Germline V gene sequence: CDR1 MNHNS, CDR2 SASEGT. This CDR3 region has 13 residues. Trimming left V 3 bases short and J 6 bases short, with 8 bases between. CDR3 sequence (DNA): TGTGCCAGCAGTGATGGAGAAGCCGGGGAGCTGTTTTTT. Translation gives CASSDGEAGELFF.

As for this clonotype: Without the conserved terminal phenylalanine or tryptophan, this CDR3 likely stems from a read error. J is TRBJ1-6 and V is TRBV7-2; TRBD1 agrees at 7 bases. Germline V gene sequence: CDR1 SGHTA, CDR2 FQGNSA. The CDR3 contains 15 residues. CDR3 coding DNA: TGCGCCAGCAGCTTAAACACGGGACAGTATTCACCCCTCCACTCT. Translated: CASSLNTGQYSPLHS.